These 18 T cell receptor beta chains originate from one sample sequenced in a study of T cell responses to AZD1222 COVID-19 vaccine. Only in-frame clones appear in the TCRdb table, and some are missing; sequencing was by immunoSEQ multiplex PCR. The sample shows 150,000 to 200,000 clones, less than 95% of them seen only once. The sample was peripheral blood, taken on day 0 of AZD1222 vaccination. All receptors come from an adult in good health.

This rearrangement joins TRBV7-8 to TRBJ2-7; tentatively, D is TRBD1 (5 bases). This CDR3 has 14 residues. CDR1 is SGHVS, CDR2 FQNEAQ, per germline. Trimming shortened V by 8 bases and J by 0 bases, and 14 bases separated the two germline ends. Written as DNA, the CDR3 is TGTGCCAGCCGATCCCGACAGAACTCCTACGAGCAGTACTTC. Protein product: CASRSRQNSYEQYF.

The gene calls are TRBV29-1 and TRBJ1-4; 7 bases agree with TRBD1. The length of the CDR3 is 14 residues. The V and J ends lost 6 bases and 8 bases, in that order; junction bases with no gene match: 12. Germline CDR1 is SQVTM and CDR2 is ANQGSEA. The CDR3 DNA follows: TGCAGCGTGCTTTTGAGACAGGGAGGAGAAAAACTGTTTTTT. Translated: CSVLLRQGGEKLFF.

The rearrangement uses TRBV6-5 and TRBJ1-1; no reliable D call. The CDR3 is 10 amino acids. Germline loops: CDR1 MNHEY, CDR2 SVGAGI. V lost 6 bases and J 5 bases, leaving 4 bases between the germline ends. The CDR3 nucleotides read TGTGCCAGCAGGTCTACTGAAGCTTTCTTT. Encoded protein: CASRSTEAFF.

The chain joins TRBV7-9 to TRBJ1-2; a possible D gene is TRBD1 (5 bases). This CDR3 spans 13 amino acids. CDR1 SEHNR and CDR2 FQNEAQ come from the germline V gene (reference sequence). Between the trimmed V and J ends, which lost 6 bases and 6 bases, there was a span of 14 bases. The CDR3 region has the DNA TGTGCCAGCAGTCACGATAGGGGCGATGGCTACACCTTC. Protein: CASSHDRGDGYTF.

In this sample, this clone turned up a few times. The rearrangement joins TRBV27 to TRBJ2-2, with a tentative D call TRBD1 (5 bases). Trimming cost V 1 base and J 0 bases, with 6 bases left between them. The CDR3 has 15 residues. CDR1 is MNHEY, CDR2 SMNVEV, per germline (reference sequence). The CDR3 loop is CASSLWTSNTGELFF. In nucleotides, the CDR3 is TGTGCCAGCAGTTTATGGACATCGAACACCGGGGAGCTGTTTTTT.

The chain couples TRBV7-8 to TRBJ1-6; tentatively, D is TRBD1 (6 bases). There are 15 residues in the CDR3. The V gene's germline CDR1 is SGHVS and CDR2 FQNEAQ. Trimming shortened V by 7 bases and J by 4 bases, and 14 bases separated the two germline ends. CDR3 protein: CASNARGRYNSPLHF. CDR3 sequence (DNA): TGTGCCAGCAATGCGAGGGGGAGGTATAATTCACCCCTCCACTTT.

The chain combines TRBV6-2 or TRBV6-3 with TRBJ2-7; the D is unclear. The germline CDR1 and CDR2 sequences are MNHEY and SVGEGT. The V end was cut by 2 bases, the J end by 0 bases, with 5 bases between. This CDR3 region has 13 residues. CDR3 bases: TGTGCCAGCAGTTACACGAGCTCCTACGAGCAGTACTTC. Protein sequence: CASSYTSSYEQYF.

The J gene is TRBJ1-2, the V gene TRBV29-1; TRBD1 aligns across 10 bases. There are 11 residues in the CDR3. Trimming cost V 8 bases and J 8 bases; bases outside gene matches: 5. Germline lookup yields CDR1 SQVTM and CDR2 ANQGSEA. The CDR3 nucleotides are TGCAGCCTGGGGACAGGGGAGGGCTACACCTTC. It encodes CSLGTGEGYTF.

The J gene is TRBJ1-2, the V gene TRBV7-2; TRBD1 matches 7 bases. With V trimmed by 3 bases and J by 5 bases, 9 bases remained unmatched. The germline V gene has CDR1 SGHTA and CDR2 FQGNSA. The CDR3 has 15 amino acids. In nucleotides, the CDR3 is TGTGCCAGCAGCTTTCGGGACAGTATCTTGTATGGCTACACCTTC. Residues: CASSFRDSILYGYTF.

The gene calls are TRBV5-8 and TRBJ1-5, with D perhaps TRBD1 (5 bases). The CDR3 runs to 16 residues. Deletions cut 4 bases from V and 1 base from J, with 15 bases between. CDR1 is SGHTS, CDR2 YDEGEE, per germline. The CDR3 loop reads CASSPGGGFSNQPQHF. CDR3 bases: TGTGCCAGCAGCCCCGGCGGGGGTTTCAGCAATCAGCCCCAGCATTTT. Full variable domain (missing parts from reference TRBV5-8 and TRBJ1-5): EAGVTQSPTHLIKTRGQQATLRCSPISGHTSVYWYQQALGLGLQFLLWYDEGEERNRGNFPPRFSGRQFPNYSSELNVNALELEDSALYLCASSPGGGFSNQPQHFGDGTRLSIL.

The chain carries TRBV7-2 and TRBJ1-3, with D maybe TRBD1 (6 bases). Deletions cut 4 bases from V and 5 bases from J, with 15 bases between. Germline V gene sequence: CDR1 SGHTA, CDR2 FQGNSA. This CDR3 contains 15 residues. The CDR3 region is CASSSGRGDRNTIYF. The CDR3 DNA follows: TGTGCCAGCAGCTCCGGCAGGGGCGATAGAAACACCATATATTTT. The complete variable domain, with remaining parts taken from reference TRBV7-2 and TRBJ1-3, reads GAGVSQSPSNKVTEKGKDVELRCDPISGHTALYWYRQSLGQGLEFLIYFQGNSAPDKSGLPSDRFSAERTGGSVSTLTIQRTQQEDSAVYLCASSSGRGDRNTIYFGEGSWLTVV.

This chain uses TRBV7-9 with TRBJ1-6; maybe TRBD1 (5 bases). The CDR3 has 17 amino acids. The germline CDR1 and CDR2 sequences are SEHNR and FQNEAQ (reference sequence). The ends were cut back, 5 bases at V and 8 bases at J, with 22 bases in the middle. The CDR3: CASSAGGRGRGYSPLHF. The CDR3, as DNA: TGTGCCAGCAGCGCCGGAGGAAGGGGCAGAGGGTATTCACCCCTCCACTTT.

The rearrangement uses TRBV28 and TRBJ1-2, with 10 positions matching TRBD1. In germline, CDR1 is MDHEN, CDR2 SYDVKM. The ends lost 5 bases at V and 7 bases at J; junction bases unmatched: 4. The CDR3 sequence is 13 residues long. The CDR3 spells CASSEGQGVGYTF. The CDR3, as DNA: TGTGCCAGCAGTGAAGGACAGGGGGTTGGCTACACCTTC.

In DNA form, the CDR3 reads TGTGCCAGCAGCTTCTCTGGGGGGAGGAACACCATATATTTT. It is translated as CASSFSGGRNTIYF. The J gene is TRBJ1-3, the V gene TRBV28; D is possibly TRBD1 (5 bases). Trimming removed 6 bases from V and 7 bases from J, with 16 bases in between. Germline CDR1 is MDHEN and CDR2 is SYDVKM. The CDR3 covers 14 residues.

This clone was seen just once. V is TRBV28 and J is TRBJ2-3; 7 nucleotides match TRBD2. With V trimmed by 4 bases and J by 2 bases, 12 bases remained unmatched. The CDR3 sequence is 17 residues long. The V gene's germline CDR1 is MDHEN and CDR2 SYDVKM. The CDR3 nucleotides are TGTGCCAGCAGTTCAAGCGGGGCAGGCCAGCACACAGATACGCAGTATTTT. This gives the protein CASSSSGAGQHTDTQYF.

This clone was observed a handful of times. The chain employs TRBV6-5 and TRBJ2-2; TRBD2 matches at 11 bases. This CDR3 has 15 amino acids. In germline, CDR1 is MNHEY, CDR2 SVGAGI. J gave up 4 bases and V 6 bases, and 4 bases lay outside the gene matches. The DNA of the CDR3 is TGTGCCAGCAGACCAACTAGCGGGGGCACCGGGGAGCTGTTTTTT. It yields the protein CASRPTSGGTGELFF.

The chain uses TRBV5-5 and TRBJ1-2, with D possibly matching TRBD1 (5 bases). This CDR3 spans 14 amino acids. V lost 6 bases and J 5 bases, leaving 17 bases between the germline ends. The germline gives CDR1 SGHKS, CDR2 YYEKEE (reference sequence). The CDR3 coding sequence is TGTGCCAGCACCGTCCCCGGGACCGCATATGGCTACACCTTC. It yields the protein CASTVPGTAYGYTF.

In its sample, this clone was seen once. The chain uses TRBV6-5 and TRBJ1-1; D remains ambiguous. There are 14 residues in the CDR3. The V end was cut by 6 bases, the J end by 5 bases, with 16 bases between. The germline V gene has CDR1 MNHEY and CDR2 SVGAGI. The CDR3 nucleotides read TGTGCCAGCAGCCAAACCAACATAAGAACTGAAGCTTTCTTT. Its translation is CASSQTNIRTEAFF.